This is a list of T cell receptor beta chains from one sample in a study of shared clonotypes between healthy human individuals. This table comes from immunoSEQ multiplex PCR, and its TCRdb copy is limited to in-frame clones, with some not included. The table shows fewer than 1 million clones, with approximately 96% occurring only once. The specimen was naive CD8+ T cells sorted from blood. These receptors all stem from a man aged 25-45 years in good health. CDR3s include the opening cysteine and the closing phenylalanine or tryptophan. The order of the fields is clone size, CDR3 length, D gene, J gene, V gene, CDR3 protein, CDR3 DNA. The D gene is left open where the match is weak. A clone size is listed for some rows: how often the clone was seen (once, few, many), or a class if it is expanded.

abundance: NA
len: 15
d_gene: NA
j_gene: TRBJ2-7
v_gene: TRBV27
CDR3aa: CASSLLRTTSYEQYF
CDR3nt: TGTGCCAGCAGTTTATTACGAACGACCTCCTACGAGCAGTACTTC

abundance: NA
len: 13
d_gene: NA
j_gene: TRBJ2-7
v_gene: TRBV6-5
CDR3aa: CASSLEISYEQYF
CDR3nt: TGTGCCAGCAGTCTAGAAATCTCCTACGAGCAGTACTTC

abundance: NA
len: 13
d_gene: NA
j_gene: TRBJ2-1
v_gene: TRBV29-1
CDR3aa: CSVDLQRGNEQFF
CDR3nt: TGCAGCGTTGACCTCCAAAGGGGCAATGAGCAGTTCTTC

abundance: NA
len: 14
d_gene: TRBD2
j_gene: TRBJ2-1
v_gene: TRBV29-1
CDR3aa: CSVGRAGVINEQFF
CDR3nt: TGCAGCGTTGGGCGAGCGGGAGTCATAAATGAGCAGTTCTTC

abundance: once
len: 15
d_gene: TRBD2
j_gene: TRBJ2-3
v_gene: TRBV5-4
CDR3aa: CASSLDGVGGDTQYF
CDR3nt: TGTGCCAGCAGCTTGGACGGAGTGGGAGGGGATACGCAGTATTTT

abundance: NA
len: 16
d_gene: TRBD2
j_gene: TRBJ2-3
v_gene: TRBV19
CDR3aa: CASSIARDYNSDTQYF
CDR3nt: TGTGCCAGTAGTATCGCCCGGGACTACAATTCGGATACGCAGTATTTT

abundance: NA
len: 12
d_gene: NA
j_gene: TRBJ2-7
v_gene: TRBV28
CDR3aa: CAISMDSYEQYF
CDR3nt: TGTGCCATCAGCATGGACAGTTACGAGCAGTACTTC

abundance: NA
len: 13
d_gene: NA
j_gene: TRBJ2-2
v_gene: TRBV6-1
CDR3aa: CASLIDSTEELFF
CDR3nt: TGTGCCAGCCTTATCGATTCCACCGAGGAGCTGTTTTTT

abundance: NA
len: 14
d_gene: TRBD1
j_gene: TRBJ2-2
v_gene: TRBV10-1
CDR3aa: CASSPRQGAPELFF
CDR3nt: TGCGCCAGCAGTCCCCGACAGGGGGCGCCGGAGCTGTTTTTT

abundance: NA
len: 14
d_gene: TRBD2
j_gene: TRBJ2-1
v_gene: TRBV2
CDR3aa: CATPWLAGSSEQFF
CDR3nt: TGTGCCACCCCGTGGCTAGCGGGTAGTAGTGAGCAGTTCTTC

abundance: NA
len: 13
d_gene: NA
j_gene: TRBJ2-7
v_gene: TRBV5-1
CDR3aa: CASSLAVNYEQYF
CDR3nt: TGCGCCAGCAGCTTGGCCGTGAACTACGAGCAGTACTTC

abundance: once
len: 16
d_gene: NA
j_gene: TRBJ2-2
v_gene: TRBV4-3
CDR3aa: CASSQLLAGSAGELFF
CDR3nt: TGCGCCAGCAGCCAACTATTGGCAGGGTCGGCCGGGGAGCTGTTTTTT

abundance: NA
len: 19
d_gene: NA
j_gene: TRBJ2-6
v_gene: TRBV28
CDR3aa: CASSLPPTLDSSGANVLTF
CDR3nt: TGTGCCAGCAGTTTACCACCGACACTGGACAGCTCTGGGGCCAACGTCCTGACTTTC

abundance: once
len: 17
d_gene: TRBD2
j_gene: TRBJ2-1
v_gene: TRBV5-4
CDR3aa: CASSPETSGRLKNEQFF
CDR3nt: TGTGCCAGCAGCCCCGAGACTAGCGGGAGGTTGAAAAATGAGCAGTTCTTC

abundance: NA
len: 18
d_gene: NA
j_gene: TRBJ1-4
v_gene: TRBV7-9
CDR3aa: CASSSDSSPPSRREKLFF
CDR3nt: TGTGCCAGCAGCTCGGACTCTTCCCCACCGTCAAGGCGTGAAAAACTGTTTTTT

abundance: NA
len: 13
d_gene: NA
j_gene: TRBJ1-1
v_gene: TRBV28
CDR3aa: CASSPTGNTEAFF
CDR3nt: TGTGCCAGCAGCCCTACAGGGAACACTGAAGCTTTCTTT

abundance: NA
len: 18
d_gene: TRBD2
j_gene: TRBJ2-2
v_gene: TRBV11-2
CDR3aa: CASSTRGLAEINTGELFF
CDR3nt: TGTGCCAGCAGCACTCGGGGACTAGCGGAGATAAACACCGGGGAGCTGTTTTTT

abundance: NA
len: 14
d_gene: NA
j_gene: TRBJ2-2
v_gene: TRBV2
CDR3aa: CASRETVNTGELFF
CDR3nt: TGTGCCAGCAGGGAGACAGTGAACACCGGGGAGCTGTTTTTT

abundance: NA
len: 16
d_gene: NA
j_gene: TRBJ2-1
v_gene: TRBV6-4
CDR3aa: CASSTQGSSSYNEQFF
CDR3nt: TGTGCCAGCAGCACCCAGGGTTCTAGCAGTTACAATGAGCAGTTCTTC

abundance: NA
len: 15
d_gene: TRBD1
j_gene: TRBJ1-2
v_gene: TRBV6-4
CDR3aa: CASSERQGSNYGYTF
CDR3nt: TGTGCCAGCAGTGAGAGACAGGGGAGTAACTATGGCTACACCTTC

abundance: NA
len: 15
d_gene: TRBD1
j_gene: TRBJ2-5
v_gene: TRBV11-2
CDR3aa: CASSSPWDRQETQYF
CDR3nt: TGTGCCAGCAGCTCACCGTGGGACAGACAAGAGACCCAGTACTTC

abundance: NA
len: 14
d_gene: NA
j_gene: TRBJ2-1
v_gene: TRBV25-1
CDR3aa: CASSEQSSYNEQFF
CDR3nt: TGTGCCAGCAGTGAACAGTCATCCTACAATGAGCAGTTCTTC

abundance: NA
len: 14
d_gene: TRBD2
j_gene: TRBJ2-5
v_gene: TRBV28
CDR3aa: CASSFRLAREGLDF
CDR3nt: TGTGCCAGCAGTTTCAGGCTCGCGCGGGAGGGCCTAGACTTC

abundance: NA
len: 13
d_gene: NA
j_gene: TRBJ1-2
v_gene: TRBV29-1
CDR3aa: CSVGTRDNYGYTF
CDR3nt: TGCAGCGTTGGTACAAGAGATAACTATGGCTACACCTTC

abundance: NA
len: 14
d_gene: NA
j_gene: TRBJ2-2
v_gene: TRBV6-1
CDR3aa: CASFSAPNTGELFF
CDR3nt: TGTGCCAGCTTTAGCGCCCCGAACACCGGGGAGCTGTTTTTT

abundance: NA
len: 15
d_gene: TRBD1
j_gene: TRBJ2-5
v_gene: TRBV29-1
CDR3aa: CSAHDRGRHQETQYF
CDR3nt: TGCAGCGCCCACGACAGGGGAAGGCACCAAGAGACCCAGTACTTC

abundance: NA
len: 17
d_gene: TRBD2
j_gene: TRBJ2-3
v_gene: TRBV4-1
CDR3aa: CASSQDPSGTSTDTQYF
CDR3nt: TGCGCCAGCAGCCAAGATCCCAGCGGGACTAGCACAGATACGCAGTATTTT

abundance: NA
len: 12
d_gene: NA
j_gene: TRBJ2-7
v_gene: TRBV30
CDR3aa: CAWSDRAYEQYF
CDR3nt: TGTGCCTGGAGTGACAGGGCCTACGAGCAGTACTTC

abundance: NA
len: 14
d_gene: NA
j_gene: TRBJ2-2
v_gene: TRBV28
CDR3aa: CASSLRVNTGELFF
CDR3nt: TGTGCCAGCAGTTTAAGGGTCAACACCGGGGAGCTGTTTTTT

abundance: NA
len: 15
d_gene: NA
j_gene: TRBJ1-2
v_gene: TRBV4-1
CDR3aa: CASSQDTGLGYGYTF
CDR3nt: TGCGCCAGCAGCCAGGATACAGGTCTCGGCTATGGCTACACCTTC

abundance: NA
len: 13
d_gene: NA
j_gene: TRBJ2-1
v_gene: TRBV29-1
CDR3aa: CSAEDGGKGEQFF
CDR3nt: TGCAGCGCCGAAGACGGAGGGAAGGGTGAGCAGTTCTTC

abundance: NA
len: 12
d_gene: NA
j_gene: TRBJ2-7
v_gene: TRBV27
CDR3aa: CASSLIGDEQYF
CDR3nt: TGTGCCAGCAGTTTAATCGGGGACGAGCAGTACTTC

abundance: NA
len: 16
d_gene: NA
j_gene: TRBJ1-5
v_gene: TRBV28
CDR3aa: CASSSILGSYNQPQHF
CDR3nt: TGTGCCAGCAGTTCGATACTGGGGTCCTACAATCAGCCCCAGCATTTT

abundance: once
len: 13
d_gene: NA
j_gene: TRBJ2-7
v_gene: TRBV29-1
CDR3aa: CSVSRGEAYEQYF
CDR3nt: TGCAGCGTTAGCCGAGGGGAGGCCTACGAGCAGTACTTC

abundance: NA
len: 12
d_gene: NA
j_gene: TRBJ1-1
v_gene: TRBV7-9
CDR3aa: CASSPIPTEAFF
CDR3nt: TGTGCCAGCAGCCCCATTCCCACTGAAGCTTTCTTT

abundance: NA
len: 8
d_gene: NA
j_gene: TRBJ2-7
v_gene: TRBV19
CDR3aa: CALYEQYF
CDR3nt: TGTGCCTTATACGAGCAGTACTTC

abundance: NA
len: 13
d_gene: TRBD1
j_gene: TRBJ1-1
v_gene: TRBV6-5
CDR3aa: CASSYGTGIEAFF
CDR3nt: TGTGCCAGCAGTTACGGGACAGGGATTGAAGCTTTCTTT

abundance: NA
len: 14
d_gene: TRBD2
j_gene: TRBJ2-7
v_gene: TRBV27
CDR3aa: CASSLGGRRGEQYF
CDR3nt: TGTGCCAGCAGTTTAGGCGGGAGACGTGGCGAGCAGTACTTC

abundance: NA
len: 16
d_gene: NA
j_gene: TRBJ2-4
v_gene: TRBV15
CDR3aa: CATSFRDTRTKNIQYF
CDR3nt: TGTGCCACCAGCTTCCGGGACACTCGAACCAAAAACATTCAGTACTTC

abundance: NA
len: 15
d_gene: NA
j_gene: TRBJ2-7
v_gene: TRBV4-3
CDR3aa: CASSQESGLTYEQYF
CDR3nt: TGCGCCAGCAGCCAAGAAAGCGGACTCACCTACGAGCAGTACTTC

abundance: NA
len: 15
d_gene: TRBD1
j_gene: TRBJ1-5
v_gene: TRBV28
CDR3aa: CASSVQGTGGQPQHF
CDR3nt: TGTGCCAGCAGTGTACAGGGGACAGGGGGTCAGCCCCAGCATTTT

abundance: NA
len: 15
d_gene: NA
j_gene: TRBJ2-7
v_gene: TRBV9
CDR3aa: CASSVAGAGRYEQYF
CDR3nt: TGTGCCAGCAGCGTGGCAGGGGCGGGTAGGTACGAGCAGTACTTC